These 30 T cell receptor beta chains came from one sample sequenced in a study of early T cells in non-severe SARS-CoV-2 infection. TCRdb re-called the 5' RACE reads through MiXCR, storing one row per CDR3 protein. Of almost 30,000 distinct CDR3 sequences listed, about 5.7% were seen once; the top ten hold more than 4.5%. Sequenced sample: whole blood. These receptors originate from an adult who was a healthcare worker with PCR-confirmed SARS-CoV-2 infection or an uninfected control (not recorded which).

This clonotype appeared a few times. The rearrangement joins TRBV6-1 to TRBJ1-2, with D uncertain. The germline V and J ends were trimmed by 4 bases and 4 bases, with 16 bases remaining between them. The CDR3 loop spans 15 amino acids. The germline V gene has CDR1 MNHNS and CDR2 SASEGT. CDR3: CASSGAATALYGYTF. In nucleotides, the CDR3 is TGTGCCAGCAGTGGAGCGGCGACGGCACTCTATGGCTACACCTTC.

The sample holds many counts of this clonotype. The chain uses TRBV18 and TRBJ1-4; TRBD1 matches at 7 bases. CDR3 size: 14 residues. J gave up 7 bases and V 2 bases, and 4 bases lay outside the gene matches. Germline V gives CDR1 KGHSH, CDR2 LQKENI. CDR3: CASSPDRVGEKLFF. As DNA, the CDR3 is TGTGCCAGCTCACCAGACAGGGTTGGTGAAAAACTGTTTTTT.

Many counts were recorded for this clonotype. The CDR3 nucleotides are TGTGCCAGCAGCTTCGGACCCCAAGCCTACGAGCAGTACTTC. It encodes CASSFGPQAYEQYF. The V and J genes are TRBV6-5 and TRBJ2-7, with D hard to call. Trimming removed 6 bases at V and 2 bases at J, with 14 bases between. Germline CDR1 MNHEY, CDR2 SVGAGI. This CDR3 is 14 amino acids long.

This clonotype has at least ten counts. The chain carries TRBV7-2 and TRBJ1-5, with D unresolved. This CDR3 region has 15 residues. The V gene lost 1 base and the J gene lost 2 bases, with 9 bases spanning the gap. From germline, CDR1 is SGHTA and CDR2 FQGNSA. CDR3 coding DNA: TGTGCCAGCAGCTTAGACCTGACACGCAATCAGCCCCAGCATTTT. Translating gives CASSLDLTRNQPQHF.

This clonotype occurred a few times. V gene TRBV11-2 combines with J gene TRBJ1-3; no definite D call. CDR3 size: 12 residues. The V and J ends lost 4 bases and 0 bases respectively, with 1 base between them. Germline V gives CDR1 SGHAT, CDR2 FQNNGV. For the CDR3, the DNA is TGTGCCAGCAGCTACTCTGGAAACACCATATATTTT. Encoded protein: CASSYSGNTIYF.

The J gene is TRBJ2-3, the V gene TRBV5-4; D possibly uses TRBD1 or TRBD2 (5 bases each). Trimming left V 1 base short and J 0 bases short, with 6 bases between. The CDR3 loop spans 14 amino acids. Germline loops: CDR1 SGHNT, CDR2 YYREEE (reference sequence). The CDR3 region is CASSLWGSTDTQYF. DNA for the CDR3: TGTGCCAGCAGCTTGTGGGGGAGCACAGATACGCAGTATTTT.

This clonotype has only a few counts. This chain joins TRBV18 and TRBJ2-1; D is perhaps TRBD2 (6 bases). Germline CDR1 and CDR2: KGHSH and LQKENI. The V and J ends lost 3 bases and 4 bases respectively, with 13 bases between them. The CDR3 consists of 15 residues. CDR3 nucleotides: TGTGCCAGCTCACCCATGGCGGGGAATTACAATGAGCAGTTCTTC. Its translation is CASSPMAGNYNEQFF. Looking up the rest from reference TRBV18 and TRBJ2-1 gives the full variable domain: NAGVMQNPRHLVRRRGQEARLRCSPMKGHSHVYWYRQLPEEGLKFMVYLQKENIIDESGMPKERFSAEFPKEGPSILRIQQVVRGDSAAYFCASSPMAGNYNEQFFGPGTRLTVL.

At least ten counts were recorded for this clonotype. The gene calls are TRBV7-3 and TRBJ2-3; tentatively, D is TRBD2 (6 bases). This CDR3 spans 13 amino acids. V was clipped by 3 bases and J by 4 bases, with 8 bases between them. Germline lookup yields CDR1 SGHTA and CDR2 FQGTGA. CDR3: CASSFPGADTQYF. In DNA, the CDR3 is TGTGCCAGCAGCTTCCCGGGGGCAGATACGCAGTATTTT.

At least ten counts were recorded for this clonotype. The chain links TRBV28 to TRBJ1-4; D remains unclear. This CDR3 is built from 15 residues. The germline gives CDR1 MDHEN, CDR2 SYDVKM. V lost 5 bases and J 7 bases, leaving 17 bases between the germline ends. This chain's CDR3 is CASSTPGREGEKLFF. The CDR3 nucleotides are TGTGCCAGCAGTACCCCCGGCAGAGAGGGTGAAAAACTGTTTTTT. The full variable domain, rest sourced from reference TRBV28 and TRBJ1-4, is DVKVTQSSRYLVKRTGEKVFLECVQDMDHENMFWYRQDPGLGLRLIYFSYDVKMKEKGDIPEGYSVSREKKERFSLILESASTNQTSMYLCASSTPGREGEKLFFGSGTQLSVL.

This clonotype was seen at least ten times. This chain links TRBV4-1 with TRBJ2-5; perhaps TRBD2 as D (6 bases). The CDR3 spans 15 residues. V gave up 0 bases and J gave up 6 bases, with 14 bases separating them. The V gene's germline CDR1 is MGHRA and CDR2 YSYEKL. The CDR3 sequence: CASSQEGLRGKTQYF. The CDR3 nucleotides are TGCGCCAGCAGCCAAGAGGGACTTCGGGGCAAGACCCAGTACTTC.

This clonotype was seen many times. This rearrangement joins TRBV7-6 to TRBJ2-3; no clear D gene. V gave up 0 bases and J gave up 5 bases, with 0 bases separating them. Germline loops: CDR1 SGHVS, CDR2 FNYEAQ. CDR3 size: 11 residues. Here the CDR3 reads CASSLADTQYF. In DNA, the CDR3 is TGTGCCAGCAGCTTAGCAGATACGCAGTATTTT. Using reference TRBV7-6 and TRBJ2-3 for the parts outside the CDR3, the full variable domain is GAGVSQSPRYKVTKRGQDVALRCDPISGHVSLYWYRQALGQGPEFLTYFNYEAQQDKSGLPNDRFSAERPEGSISTLTIQRTEQRDSAMYRCASSLADTQYFGPGTRLTVL.

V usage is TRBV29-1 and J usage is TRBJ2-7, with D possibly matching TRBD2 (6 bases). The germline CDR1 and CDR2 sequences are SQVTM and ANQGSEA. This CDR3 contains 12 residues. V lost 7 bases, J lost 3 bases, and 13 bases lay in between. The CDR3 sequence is CSGRGQLYEQYF. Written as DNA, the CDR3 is TGCAGCGGGAGGGGCCAGCTCTACGAGCAGTACTTC.

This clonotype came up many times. DNA of the CDR3: TGCGCCAGCAGCCAAAAGGGGGCTAATGAAAAACTGTTTTTT. This translates into CASSQKGANEKLFF. The rearrangement links TRBV4-3 to TRBJ1-4, with D possibly matching TRBD1 (6 bases). Germline values: CDR1 LGHNA, CDR2 YSLEER. The CDR3 is 14 amino acids. V shed 2 bases and J shed 3 bases, with 7 bases lying between them.

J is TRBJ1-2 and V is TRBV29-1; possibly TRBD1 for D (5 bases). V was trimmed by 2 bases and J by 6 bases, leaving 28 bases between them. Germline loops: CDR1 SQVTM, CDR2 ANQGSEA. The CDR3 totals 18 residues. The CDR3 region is CSVEPLPSFRDRRHGYTF. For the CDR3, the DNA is TGCAGCGTTGAACCCCTCCCATCCTTCCGGGACCGCAGACATGGCTACACCTTC.

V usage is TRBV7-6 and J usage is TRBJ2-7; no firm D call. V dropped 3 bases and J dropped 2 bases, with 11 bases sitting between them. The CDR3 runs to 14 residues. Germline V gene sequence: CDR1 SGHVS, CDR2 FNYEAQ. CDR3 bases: TGTGCCAGCAGCTTCCATGGCGGCCCCTACGAGCAGTACTTC. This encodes CASSFHGGPYEQYF.

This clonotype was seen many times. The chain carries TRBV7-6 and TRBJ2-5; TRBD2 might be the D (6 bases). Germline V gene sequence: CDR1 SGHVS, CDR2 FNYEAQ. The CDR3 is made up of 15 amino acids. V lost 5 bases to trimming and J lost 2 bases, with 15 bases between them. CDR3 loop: CASSLTSPPQETQYF. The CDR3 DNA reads TGTGCCAGCAGCCTTACTAGCCCGCCACAAGAGACCCAGTACTTC.

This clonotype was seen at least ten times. CDR3 DNA: TGTGCCAGCAGCTTAGGTTCAGGGTCTCAGCCCCAGCATTTT. Its translation: CASSLGSGSQPQHF. The J gene is TRBJ1-5, the V gene TRBV7-2; possible D gene TRBD1, 5 bases. The CDR3 consists of 14 residues. Trimming removed 1 base from V and 6 bases from J, with 10 bases in between. In germline, CDR1 is SGHTA, CDR2 FQGNSA.

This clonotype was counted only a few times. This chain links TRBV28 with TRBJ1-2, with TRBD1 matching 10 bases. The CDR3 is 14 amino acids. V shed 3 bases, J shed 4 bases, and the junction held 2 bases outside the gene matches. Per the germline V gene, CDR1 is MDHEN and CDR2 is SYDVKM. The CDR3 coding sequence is TGTGCCAGCAGTTTGACAGGGGGCGGCTATGGCTACACCTTC. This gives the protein CASSLTGGGYGYTF.

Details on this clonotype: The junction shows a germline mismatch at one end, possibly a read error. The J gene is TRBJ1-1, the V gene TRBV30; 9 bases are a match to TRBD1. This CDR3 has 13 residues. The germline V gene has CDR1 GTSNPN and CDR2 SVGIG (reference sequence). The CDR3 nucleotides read TGTGCCTGGGGGGACAGGGTGAACACTGAAGCCTTCTTT. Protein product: CAWGDRVNTEAFF.

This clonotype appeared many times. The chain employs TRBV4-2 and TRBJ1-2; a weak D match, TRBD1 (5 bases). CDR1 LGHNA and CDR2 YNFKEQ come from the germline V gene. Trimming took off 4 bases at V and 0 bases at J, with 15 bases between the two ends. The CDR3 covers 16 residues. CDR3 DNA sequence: TGTGCCAGCAGCCGGGGGACGGAAGGCCCTAACTATGGCTACACCTTC. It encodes CASSRGTEGPNYGYTF.

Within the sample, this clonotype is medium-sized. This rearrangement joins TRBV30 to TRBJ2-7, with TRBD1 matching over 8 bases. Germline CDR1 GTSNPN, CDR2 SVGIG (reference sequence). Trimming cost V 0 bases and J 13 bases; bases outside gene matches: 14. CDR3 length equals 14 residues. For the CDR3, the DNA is TGTGCCTGGAGTGTTCCCACCTCCCGGACAGGGACTTACTTC. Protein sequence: CAWSVPTSRTGTYF.

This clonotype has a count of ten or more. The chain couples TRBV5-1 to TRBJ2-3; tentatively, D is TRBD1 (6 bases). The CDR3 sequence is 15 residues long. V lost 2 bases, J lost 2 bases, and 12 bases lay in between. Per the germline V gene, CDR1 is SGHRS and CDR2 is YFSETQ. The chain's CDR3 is CASSLPGQITDTQYF. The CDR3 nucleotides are TGCGCCAGCAGCTTACCGGGACAAATCACAGATACGCAGTATTTT.

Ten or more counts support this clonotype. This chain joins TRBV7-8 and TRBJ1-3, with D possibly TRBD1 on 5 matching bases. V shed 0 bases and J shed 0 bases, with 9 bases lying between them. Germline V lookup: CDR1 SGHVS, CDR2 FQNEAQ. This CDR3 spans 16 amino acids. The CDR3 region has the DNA TGTGCCAGCAGCTTAGCTCAGGGCTTCTCTGGAAACACCATATATTTT. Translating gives CASSLAQGFSGNTIYF.

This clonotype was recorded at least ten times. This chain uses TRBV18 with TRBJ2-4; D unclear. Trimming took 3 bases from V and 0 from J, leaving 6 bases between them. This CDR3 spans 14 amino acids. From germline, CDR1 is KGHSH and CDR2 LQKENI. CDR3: CASSPMRAKNIQYF. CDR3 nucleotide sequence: TGTGCCAGCTCACCGATGCGAGCCAAAAACATTCAGTACTTC. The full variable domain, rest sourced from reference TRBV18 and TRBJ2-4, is NAGVMQNPRHLVRRRGQEARLRCSPMKGHSHVYWYRQLPEEGLKFMVYLQKENIIDESGMPKERFSAEFPKEGPSILRIQQVVRGDSAAYFCASSPMRAKNIQYFGAGTRLSVL.

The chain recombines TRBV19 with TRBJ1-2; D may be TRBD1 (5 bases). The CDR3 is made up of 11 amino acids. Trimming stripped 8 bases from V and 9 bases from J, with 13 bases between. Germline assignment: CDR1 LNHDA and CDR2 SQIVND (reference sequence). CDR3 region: CASLFRDRYTF. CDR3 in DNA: TGTGCCAGTCTGTTCAGGGACCGCTACACCTTC. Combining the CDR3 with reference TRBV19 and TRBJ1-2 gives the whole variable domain DGGITQSPKYLFRKEGQNVTLSCEQNLNHDAMYWYRQDPGQGLRLIYYSQIVNDFQKGDIAEGYSVSREKKESFPLTVTSAQKNPTAFYLCASLFRDRYTFGSGTRLTVV.

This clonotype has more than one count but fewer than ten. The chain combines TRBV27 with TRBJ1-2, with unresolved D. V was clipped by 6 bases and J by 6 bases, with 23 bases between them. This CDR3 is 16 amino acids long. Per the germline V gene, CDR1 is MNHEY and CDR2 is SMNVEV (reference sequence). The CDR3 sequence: CASRTPSEGTMDGYTF. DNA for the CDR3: TGTGCCAGCAGGACACCTTCTGAGGGTACGATGGATGGCTACACCTTC.

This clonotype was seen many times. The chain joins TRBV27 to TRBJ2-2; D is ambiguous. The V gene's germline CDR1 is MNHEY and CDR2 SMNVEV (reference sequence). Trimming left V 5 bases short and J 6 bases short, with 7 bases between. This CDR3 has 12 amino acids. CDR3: CASSPPSGELFF. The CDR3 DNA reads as TGTGCCAGCAGTCCCCCATCCGGGGAGCTGTTTTTT.

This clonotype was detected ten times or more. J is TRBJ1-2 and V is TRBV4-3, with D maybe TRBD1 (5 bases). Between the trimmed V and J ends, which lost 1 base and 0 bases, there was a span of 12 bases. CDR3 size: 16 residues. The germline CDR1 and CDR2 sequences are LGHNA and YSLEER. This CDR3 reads CASSQAWGGANYGYTF. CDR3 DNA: TGCGCCAGCAGCCAAGCCTGGGGAGGGGCTAACTATGGCTACACCTTC.

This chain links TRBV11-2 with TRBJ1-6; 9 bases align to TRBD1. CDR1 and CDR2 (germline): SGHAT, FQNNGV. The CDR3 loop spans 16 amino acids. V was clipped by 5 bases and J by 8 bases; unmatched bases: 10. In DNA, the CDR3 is TGTGCCAGCAGCACTCTGGACAGGGGTTTGCATTCACCCCTCCACTTT. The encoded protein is CASSTLDRGLHSPLHF.

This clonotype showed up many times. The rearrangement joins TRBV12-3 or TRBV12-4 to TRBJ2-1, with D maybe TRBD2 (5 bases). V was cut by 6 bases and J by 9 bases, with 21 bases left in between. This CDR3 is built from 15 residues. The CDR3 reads CASSPQDSRSLEQFF. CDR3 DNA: TGTGCCAGCAGCCCCCAGGACTCCCGGTCCCTTGAGCAGTTCTTC.